The present T cell receptor beta chain was sequenced within a study of CXCR3-negative and CXCR3-positive naive CD8 T cells. This CDR3 has 15 residues. The germline V gene encodes CDR1 SGHRS and CDR2 YFSETQ. The TRB cDNA libraries were prepared by 5' RACE with UMI labels. TCRdb re-called the 5' RACE reads, yielding one record per CDR3 amino acid sequence without DNA. This sample carries approximately 6,800 distinct CDR3 sequences, with around 1.2% going to the ten biggest clones. This clonotype is medium-sized (0.01 to 0.1%) by frequency. Its target is unknown. Study-wide points: Between one naive subset and the other, surface CD5 was comparable, and TCR strength was inferred from TRB CDR3 properties.

This receptor was identified in a human donor in good health. Some clones in this sample may be carry-over from other donors' samples. J is TRBJ1-5 and V is TRBV5-1. The sequencing sample was made of naive CXCR3- CD8+ T cells from blood. Subset noted: CD45RO-CCR7+CD27+CD95- naive CD8+ T cells lacking CXCR3 (TNR3-). CDR3 sequence reads: CASSLGGLGDQPQHF.